The 13 T cell receptor beta chains given below trace back to one sample, sequenced in a study of T cell repertoires in cytomegalovirus infection. Via MiXCR, TCRdb re-called the reads, giving one row per CDR3 protein. The data show some 150,000 distinct CDR3 sequences, with roughly 6% seen just once and about a sixth held by the top ten. The sample consisted of PBMCs. The source of these receptors is a human donor in good health (CMV status not recorded). Some clones in this sample may be carry-over from other donors' samples.

This clonotype was observed at least ten times. This chain joins TRBV20-1 and TRBJ2-5; a weak D match, TRBD2 (7 bases). The germline V and J ends were trimmed by 4 bases and 1 base, with 10 bases remaining between them. This CDR3 has 13 amino acids. The germline V gene encodes CDR1 DFQATT and CDR2 SNEGSKA (reference sequence). CDR3 protein: CSATRGAQETQYF. The CDR3 nucleotides are TGCAGTGCTACCCGGGGGGCCCAAGAGACCCAGTACTTC.

The table lists this clonotype with many counts. The chain uses TRBV7-9 and TRBJ2-1, with 9 nucleotides matching TRBD2. This CDR3 has 19 residues. Germline V gene lookup returns CDR1 SEHNR and CDR2 FQNEAQ (reference sequence). The J segment lost 2 bases and the V segment lost 7 bases, leaving 18 bases of the junction unmatched. The chain's CDR3 is CASTPWDSGGARAYNEQFF. In nucleotides, the CDR3 is TGTGCCAGCACCCCCTGGGATAGCGGGGGCGCTCGGGCCTACAATGAGCAGTTCTTC.

The rearrangement uses TRBV5-1 and TRBJ1-2; D might be TRBD1 (5 bases). V lost 1 base, J lost 8 bases, and 24 bases lay in between. Germline values: CDR1 SGHRS, CDR2 YFSETQ. The CDR3 spans 17 residues. The CDR3 spells CASSLTRDWRGSSGYTF. CDR3 nucleotides: TGCGCCAGCAGCTTGACCCGGGACTGGAGAGGTTCATCCGGCTACACCTTC.

This clonotype was seen repeatedly, ten times or more. This chain links TRBV12-3 or TRBV12-4 with TRBJ1-1; D is unresolved. This CDR3 is built from 12 residues. The V gene lost 2 bases and the J gene lost 8 bases, with 9 bases spanning the gap. CDR3 nucleotides: TGTGCCAGCAGTTTAAGGAACGGGGAAGCTTTCTTT. This gives the protein CASSLRNGEAFF.

This clonotype was found many times. The chain has TRBV12-3 or TRBV12-4 and TRBJ1-3; 8 bases are shared with TRBD1. The CDR3 has 14 amino acids. The V and J ends lost 6 bases and 2 bases, in that order; junction bases with no gene match: 3. The CDR3 DNA reads TGTGCCAGCAGATTACAGGGGGCTGGAAACACCATATATTTT. It codes for CASRLQGAGNTIYF.

This clonotype was picked up many times. The chain has TRBV5-8 and TRBJ2-1, with D possibly TRBD1 on 5 matching bases. This CDR3 is 18 amino acids long. Per germline, CDR1 SGHTS and CDR2 YDEGEE. Between the trimmed V and J ends, which lost 2 bases and 0 bases, there was a span of 18 bases. CDR3 sequence: CASSFWGTGSTSYNEQFF. The DNA of the CDR3 is TGTGCCAGCAGCTTCTGGGGAACAGGCTCTACCTCCTACAATGAGCAGTTCTTC.

This clonotype has ten or more counts. The chain links TRBV7-2 to TRBJ2-1; possibly TRBD2 for D (6 bases). The V and J ends lost 3 bases and 2 bases respectively, with 11 bases between them. The CDR3 sequence is 15 residues long. Germline V lookup: CDR1 SGHTA, CDR2 FQGNSA. The CDR3, as DNA: TGTGCCAGCAGCTTGCGCGGGGTAACCTACAATGAGCAGTTCTTC. Its translation is CASSLRGVTYNEQFF.

This clonotype showed up many times. CDR3 in amino acids: CSARDRPYEQYF. For the CDR3, the DNA is TGCAGTGCTCGGGACCGACCCTACGAGCAGTACTTC. The chain links TRBV20-1 to TRBJ2-7; the D gene could be TRBD1 or TRBD2 (5 bases each). Trimming took off 5 bases at V and 2 bases at J, with 10 bases between the two ends. Germline V CDR1 and CDR2: DFQATT, SNEGSKA (reference sequence). The CDR3 has 12 residues.

The V call is TRBV29-1, the J call TRBJ2-3; D is undetermined. V shed 7 bases and J shed 0 bases, with 14 bases lying between them. The CDR3 spans 14 residues. Germline loops: CDR1 SQVTM, CDR2 ANQGSEA. The CDR3 DNA sequence: TGCAGCGCTAGAAGTTGGGCGAGCACAGATACGCAGTATTTT. As protein: CSARSWASTDTQYF.

Only a few counts were recorded for this clonotype. The rearrangement uses TRBV29-1 and TRBJ1-1, with TRBD1 matching over 9 bases. V was pared by 6 bases and J by 2 bases, with 16 bases of the junction left unmatched. In germline, CDR1 is SQVTM, CDR2 ANQGSEA. CDR3 length: 17 amino acids. In DNA form, the CDR3 reads TGCAGCGTCGCTGGGAGTACAGGGGGCGCGGGCAACACTGAAGCTTTCTTT. This sequence encodes CSVAGSTGGAGNTEAFF.

This clonotype has at least ten counts. This sequence joins TRBV20-1 and TRBJ1-1; D perhaps matches TRBD1 (6 bases). Per the germline V gene, CDR1 is DFQATT and CDR2 is SNEGSKA (reference sequence). CDR3 size: 14 residues. Deletions cut 3 bases from V and 2 bases from J, with 13 bases between. The chain's CDR3 is CSASTGHINTEAFF. For the CDR3, the DNA is TGCAGTGCTAGCACGGGACACATAAACACTGAAGCTTTCTTT.

This clonotype was counted a few times. The V call is TRBV6-2 or TRBV6-3, the J call TRBJ2-1, with 9 positions matching TRBD2. V was clipped by 3 bases and J by 10 bases; unmatched bases: 10. Germline CDR1 MNHEY, CDR2 SVGEGT. CDR3 size: 15 residues. CDR3: CASSYFAGGPGEQFF. The CDR3, as DNA: TGTGCCAGCAGTTATTTTGCGGGGGGGCCAGGCGAGCAGTTCTTC.

This clonotype was observed many times. J is TRBJ2-6 and V is TRBV28; the D is unclear. Germline assignment: CDR1 MDHEN and CDR2 SYDVKM. The CDR3 length is 13 residues. V was clipped by 8 bases and J by 0 bases, with 5 bases between them. CDR3 DNA sequence: TGTGCCAGCTACCTCTCTGGGGCCAACGTCCTGACTTTC. This translates into CASYLSGANVLTF.